The entry below gives a single TCR beta chain sequence along with its context. This clone's antigen is unknown. No base quality information exists; no much larger clone differs at one position. Taken from the germline V gene, the CDR1 and CDR2 loops are KGHDR and SFDVKD. V loses 4 bases of germline sequence and J loses 4 bases, and the interval between the two ends is 15 bases. The CDR3 covers 15 residues, taking in both the cysteine and the phenylalanine. CDR3 DNA only is kept here, 45 bases in frame from base 1. The data stem from a study of blood T cell repertoires in COVID-19 (dated by TCRdb to the early 2020s). Context from the whole study: The collaborator samples originated in the United States, Italy and Spain and spanned the acute and convalescent phases of COVID-19. The material from the prospective study consisted of cDNA or gDNA derived from T cells, B-cell-depleted T cells, or PBMCs. Subjects who had been exposed to COVID-19, were actively infected with it, or had recovered from it provided the deeply sampled blood TCRbeta repertoires that made up the dataset. The repertoires were released in a freely available public database intended as a resource for research on the immune response to SARS-CoV-2. Samples came from the ongoing ImmuneRACE study (first 160 participants) plus 1,254 subjects from 6 global collaborators. The sample metadata nearly always contained a de-identified subject ID, COVID-19 status, age in years and sex. Where available, HLA class I and class II types were obtained from metadata supplied by the sample provider rather than from assay-based typing.

TCRbeta CDR3 regions were amplified from genomic DNA using the immunoSEQ Assay, a bias-controlled multiplex PCR. As for the authors' bioinformatics: The number of nucleated cells in each sample was estimated by amplification of reference gene primers within the assay. To quantify the absolute abundance of each unique TCRbeta CDR3 rearrangement, sequence reads were collapsed and filtered. For each sample, productive Simpson clonality was calculated as the square root of Simpson's diversity index over productive rearrangements. TCRdb provides this immuneACCESS table in a form limited to in-frame rearrangements. Some clones are lacking; in checked studies, under half of them reflect an unresolved V gene, and why the rest are absent is not known. V and J calls and clone size are as listed in that table; D and trimming were resolved from the DNA. Recorded for this sample are more than 45,000 clones; approximately 87% of them occurred a single time. The top ten constitute around 8.5% of the sample.

Summary of the overall study and its limitations: Clinical and demographic metadata were provided uncurated, with the amount varying by source and participant.

Collaborating institutions collected whole blood in K2EDTA tubes following their own protocols. For TCRbeta analysis, collaborator samples were shipped as frozen whole blood, as isolated PBMCs, or as DNA extracted from either sample type. Material for sequencing was peripheral blood. The chain is encoded by TRBV24-1 joined to TRBJ1-1; the D gene cannot be resolved reliably. The clonotype comes from a human donor in a cohort sampled during active COVID-19. The CDR3 here reads CATSDPRRETTEAFF. The nucleotides are TGTGCCACCAGTGACCCTCGGCGGGAGACCACTGAAGCTTTCTTT.